A selection of T cell receptor beta chains follows, all from one sample in a study of shared clonotypes between healthy human individuals. TCRdb keeps only in-frame clones here, not all; method: immunoSEQ multiplex PCR. This table holds about 480,000 clones, 75% to 85% found once. The sequenced material came from PBMCs. These receptors all stem from a woman aged 40 to 50 in good health. Some clones in this sample may be carry-over from other donors' samples. Each CDR3 is given with its conserved first and last residue. D genes are given only for firm matches. Expanded clones get a size class; other rows say once, few or many, or leave the size out.

v_call: TRBV7-9; clone_size: NA; j_call: TRBJ2-1; d_call: TRBD2; cdr3_nt: TGTGCCAGCAGCTTAACTTTTGTGACTAGCGGGAGTTACGATGAGCAGTTCTTC; cdr3_aa: CASSLTFVTSGSYDEQFF
v_call: TRBV2; clone_size: NA; j_call: TRBJ1-4; d_call: TRBD1; cdr3_nt: TGTGCCAGCAGGGAGGACAGGGTTGCAACTAATGAAAAACTGTTTTTT; cdr3_aa: CASREDRVATNEKLFF
v_call: TRBV7-3; clone_size: few; j_call: TRBJ2-3; d_call: TRBD2; cdr3_nt: TGTGCCAGCAGTTGGCGCGGGAGGTCAGATACGCAGTATTTT; cdr3_aa: CASSWRGRSDTQYF
v_call: TRBV7-9; clone_size: once; j_call: TRBJ2-7; d_call: TRBD2; cdr3_nt: TGTGCCAGCAGCTGGACTAGCGGGAGAAGCTACGAGCAGTACTTC; cdr3_aa: CASSWTSGRSYEQYF
v_call: TRBV7-9; clone_size: NA; j_call: TRBJ1-5; d_call: TRBD1; cdr3_nt: TGTGCCAGCAGCTTCTACCTAGGACAGGGTGGCTATCAGCCCCAGCATTTT; cdr3_aa: CASSFYLGQGGYQPQHF
v_call: TRBV7-9; clone_size: NA; j_call: TRBJ2-1; d_call: TRBD1; cdr3_nt: TGTGCCAGCAGCGCCCGGGACAGGGTGCTGAATGAGCAGTTCTTC; cdr3_aa: CASSARDRVLNEQFF
v_call: TRBV2; clone_size: NA; j_call: TRBJ2-3; d_call: NA; cdr3_nt: TGTGCCAGCAGCAGAGACAGCACAGATACGCAGTATTTT; cdr3_aa: CASSRDSTDTQYF
v_call: TRBV5-8; clone_size: NA; j_call: TRBJ2-2; d_call: NA; cdr3_nt: TGTGCCAGCAGCTTTGGTTTGGGGACCGGGGAGCTGTTTTTT; cdr3_aa: CASSFGLGTGELFF
v_call: TRBV28; clone_size: NA; j_call: TRBJ2-7; d_call: NA; cdr3_nt: TGTGCCAGCACCCCCCGCTGGGGGCCCGACGAGCAGTACTTC; cdr3_aa: CASTPRWGPDEQYF
v_call: TRBV6-6; clone_size: NA; j_call: TRBJ2-3; d_call: NA; cdr3_nt: TGTGCCAGCAGTTGGACATACGCAGATACGCAGTATTTT; cdr3_aa: CASSWTYADTQYF
v_call: TRBV7-2; clone_size: NA; j_call: TRBJ1-4; d_call: NA; cdr3_nt: TGTGCCAGCAGCTTCAGTGGGGGGCCTCAGGATGAAAAACTGTTTTTT; cdr3_aa: CASSFSGGPQDEKLFF
v_call: TRBV19; clone_size: once; j_call: TRBJ1-5; d_call: NA; cdr3_nt: TGTGCCAGTAGTATAGGTGGGCATCAGCCCCAGCATTTT; cdr3_aa: CASSIGGHQPQHF
v_call: TRBV28; clone_size: NA; j_call: TRBJ2-7; d_call: TRBD1; cdr3_nt: TGTGCCAGCAGCGACAGGGGGCGCTTTAGGAACGAGCAGTACTTC; cdr3_aa: CASSDRGRFRNEQYF
v_call: TRBV15; clone_size: NA; j_call: TRBJ2-3; d_call: TRBD2; cdr3_nt: TGTGCCACCAGCAGAGATCGGGCTAGCGGGAGTTCCACAGATACGCAGTATTTT; cdr3_aa: CATSRDRASGSSTDTQYF
v_call: TRBV7-6; clone_size: NA; j_call: TRBJ2-5; d_call: TRBD2; cdr3_nt: TGTGCCAGCAGCTCGACACTAGCGGGAGATAGAGAGACCCAGTACTTC; cdr3_aa: CASSSTLAGDRETQYF